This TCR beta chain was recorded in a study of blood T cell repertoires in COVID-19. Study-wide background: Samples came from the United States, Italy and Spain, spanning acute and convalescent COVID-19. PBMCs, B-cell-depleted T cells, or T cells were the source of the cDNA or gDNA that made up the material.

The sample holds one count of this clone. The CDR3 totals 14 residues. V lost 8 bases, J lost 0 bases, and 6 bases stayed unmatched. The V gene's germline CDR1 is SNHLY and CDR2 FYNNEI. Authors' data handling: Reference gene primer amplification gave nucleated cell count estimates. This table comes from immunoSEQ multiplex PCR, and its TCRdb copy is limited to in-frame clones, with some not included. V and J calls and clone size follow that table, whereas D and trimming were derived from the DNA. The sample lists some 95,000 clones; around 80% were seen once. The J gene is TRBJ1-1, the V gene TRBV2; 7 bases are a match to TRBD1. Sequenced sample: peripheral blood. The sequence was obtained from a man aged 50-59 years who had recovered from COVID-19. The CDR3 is CASLKGQMNTEAFF. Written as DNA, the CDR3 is TGTGCCAGCTTAAAGGGACAGATGAACACTGAAGCTTTCTTT.